The 31 T cell receptor beta chains presented below share a single source sample, sequenced in a study of glioma-infiltrating T cells. The iRepertoire nested amplicon-rescue multiplex PCR amplified TCR alpha and beta CDR3s from RNA. Each CDR3 protein gets one entry after TCRdb re-called the multiplex PCR reads with MiXCR. The sample contains about 45,000 distinct CDR3 sequences, approximately 20% of which appear only once. Sequencing was done on a sample of glioma tissue, nonneoplastic brain tissue, or PBMCs (not recorded which). The source is a human donor with low-grade glioma or glioblastoma, undergoing nonglioma brain surgery, or in good health (not recorded which).

This clonotype was counted many times. The chain has TRBV19 and TRBJ1-2; D is uncertain. The V end was cut by 7 bases, the J end by 4 bases, with 13 bases between. The CDR3 has 13 residues. Germline V gene sequence: CDR1 LNHDA, CDR2 SQIVND (reference sequence). The CDR3 region is CASTARSAYGYTF. CDR3 DNA sequence: TGTGCCAGTACCGCACGTTCGGCCTATGGCTACACCTTC.

This clonotype was picked up many times. The chain carries TRBV19 and TRBJ2-1; 10 nucleotides align to TRBD2. The junction had 2 bases not matched to a gene; V was cut back by 10 bases and J by 2 bases. The CDR3 is made up of 13 amino acids. The germline V gene has CDR1 LNHDA and CDR2 SQIVND (reference sequence). CDR3 coding DNA: TGTGCCACTGGACTAGCGGCCTACAATGAGCAGTTCTTC. Its translation is CATGLAAYNEQFF.

This clonotype appeared many times. The chain uses TRBV7-2 and TRBJ2-7; D gene uncertain. The CDR3 is 12 residues long. The V end lost 2 bases, the J end lost 5 bases, and 7 bases lay between the germline ends. Per germline, CDR1 SGHTA and CDR2 FQGNSA. The CDR3 coding sequence is TGTGCCAGCAGCTTACCGTACGACGAGCAGTACGTC. This codes for CASSLPYDEQYV.

The chain carries TRBV7-9 and TRBJ2-1; 7 bases match TRBD1. This CDR3 is built from 16 residues. V lost 5 bases and J lost 7; bases outside the gene matches: 14. Germline CDR1 is SEHNR and CDR2 is FQNEAQ (reference sequence). CDR3 sequence (DNA): TGTGCCAGCAGCCTGCAATACGGACAGGCAGGGAATGAGCAGTTCTTC. Translated: CASSLQYGQAGNEQFF.

There are many counts of this clonotype. The chain couples TRBV12-3 or TRBV12-4 to TRBJ2-3; D ambiguous. V dropped 5 bases and J dropped 6 bases, with 18 bases sitting between them. The CDR3 is 15 residues long. In nucleotides, the CDR3 is TGTGCCAGCAGTCGACGGTATGTGGGAACGGATACGCAGTATTTT. This sequence encodes CASSRRYVGTDTQYF.

This clonotype has more than one count but fewer than ten. The rearrangement joins TRBV4-1 to TRBJ2-1; 10 bases agree with TRBD2. CDR1 and CDR2 from the germline V gene are MGHRA and YSYEKL. This CDR3 has 15 amino acids. V lost 4 bases and J lost 4; bases outside the gene matches: 4. CDR3 bases: TGCGCCAGCAGCCTGCTAGCGGGGGCATACAATGAGCAGTTCTTC. Encoded protein: CASSLLAGAYNEQFF.

This clonotype has ten or more counts. The J gene is TRBJ1-3, the V gene TRBV20-1, with TRBD1 as a possible D gene (5 bases). V dropped 3 bases and J dropped 8 bases, with 11 bases sitting between them. In germline, CDR1 is DFQATT, CDR2 SNEGSKA (reference sequence). This CDR3 comprises 12 residues. CDR3 sequence reads: CSARDLGDTIYF. For the CDR3, the DNA is TGCAGTGCTAGGGATTTAGGGGACACCATATATTTT.

This clonotype occurred many times. The J gene is TRBJ2-7, the V gene TRBV2, with 14 nucleotides matching TRBD2. With 3 bases clipped from V and 5 bases from J, the junction kept 3 bases outside the gene matches. The CDR3 loop spans 15 amino acids. Per the germline V gene, CDR1 is SNHLY and CDR2 is FYNNEI. CDR3 sequence reads: CASSEGLAGVNEQYF. CDR3 bases: TGTGCCAGCAGTGAGGGACTAGCGGGGGTCAACGAGCAGTACTTC.

About this clonotype itself: It may be a read error: a sequence one base away is much more abundant. V is TRBV7-9 and J is TRBJ1-6; the D gene is possibly TRBD1 (6 bases). Germline lookup yields CDR1 SEHNR and CDR2 FQNEAQ (reference sequence). With 3 bases removed from V and 9 bases from J, the gap between germline ends came to 21 bases. The CDR3 runs to 17 residues. The CDR3 here is CASSFGGMSRGGSPLHF. CDR3 DNA sequence: TGTGCCAGCAGCTTTGGGGGCATGTCACGGGGCGGTTCACCCCTCCACTTT.

This clonotype appeared many times. V is TRBV29-1 and J is TRBJ2-7; D gene unclear. There are 11 residues in the CDR3. Per the germline V gene, CDR1 is SQVTM and CDR2 is ANQGSEA. V was clipped by 6 bases and J by 4 bases, with 10 bases between them. The CDR3 nucleotides read TGCAGCGTCCCCATAGGATACGAGCAGTACTTC. Protein: CSVPIGYEQYF.

Many counts were recorded for this clonotype. The chain employs TRBV29-1 and TRBJ1-1; D uncertain. CDR3 length: 10 residues. The germline gives CDR1 SQVTM, CDR2 ANQGSEA. V was trimmed by 4 bases and J by 0 bases, leaving 0 bases between them. In DNA, the CDR3 is TGCAGCGTTGTGAACACTGAAGCTTTCTTT. Protein: CSVVNTEAFF.

Notes on this clonotype: A much larger clone differs from this one at a single base, so this may be a read error. The chain carries TRBV7-7 and TRBJ2-5, with 7 bases lining up with TRBD1. The germline V gene encodes CDR1 SSHAT and CDR2 FNYEAQ (reference sequence). The length of the CDR3 is 14 residues. Trimming at V came to 5 bases and at J to 6 bases, leaving 9 bases not matched to a gene. Here the CDR3 DNA reads TGTGCCAGCAGCACAATCGGGACAGAAAAGACCCAGTACTTC. The encoded protein is CASSTIGTEKTQYF. The entire variable domain, with the rest obtained from reference TRBV7-7 and TRBJ2-5, is as follows: GAGVSQSPRYKVTKRGQDVTLRCDPISSHATLYWYQQALGQGPEFLTYFNYEAQPDKSGLPSDRFSAERPEGSISTLTIQRTEQRDSAMYRCASSTIGTEKTQYFGPGTRLLVL.

This clonotype was seen ten or more times. CDR3 protein: CVITQSGLSTDTQYF. Here the CDR3 DNA reads TGTGTCATAACACAATCGGGGTTATCCACAGATACGCAGTATTTT. The chain is built from TRBV7-9 and TRBJ2-3; D possibly corresponds to TRBD2 (5 bases). Looked up from germline, CDR1 is SEHNR and CDR2 is FQNEAQ (reference sequence). CDR3 length equals 15 residues.

The chain combines TRBV13 with TRBJ2-7, with TRBD1 identical over 7 bases. Germline values: CDR1 PRHDT, CDR2 FYEKMQ (reference sequence). V was pared by 5 bases and J by 0 bases, with 13 bases of the junction left unmatched. This CDR3 spans 17 amino acids. CDR3 in amino acids: CASSPRYGTDSSYEQYF. CDR3 sequence (DNA): TGTGCCAGCAGCCCTAGGTACGGGACAGATTCCTCCTACGAGCAGTACTTC.

At least ten counts were recorded for this clonotype. The CDR3 coding sequence is TGTGCCAGCAGCCAAGAAAGGGGGACTGAAGCTTTCTTT. It specifies CASSQERGTEAFF. V is TRBV14 and J is TRBJ1-1; tentative D call: TRBD1 (6 bases). From germline, CDR1 is SGHDN and CDR2 FVKESK. The V and J ends lost 0 bases and 5 bases respectively, with 7 bases between them. The CDR3 sequence is 13 residues long.

The V call is TRBV5-1, the J call TRBJ2-2; no definite D call. The V gene lost 3 bases and the J gene lost 6 bases, with 15 bases spanning the gap. This CDR3 has 15 amino acids. Germline V CDR1 and CDR2: SGHRS, YFSETQ. The CDR3 here is CASSWKPEVAGELFF. CDR3 in DNA: TGCGCCAGCAGCTGGAAACCGGAAGTCGCCGGGGAGCTGTTTTTT. Complete variable domain (other parts from reference TRBV5-1 and TRBJ2-2): KAGVTQTPRYLIKTRGQQVTLSCSPISGHRSVSWYQQTPGQGLQFLFEYFSETQRNKGNFPGRFSGRQFSNSRSEMNVSTLELGDSALYLCASSWKPEVAGELFFGEGSRLTVL.

This clonotype was seen at least ten times. The V and J genes are TRBV30 and TRBJ1-1; D uncertain. Germline V lookup: CDR1 GTSNPN, CDR2 SVGIG (reference sequence). V shed 2 bases and J shed 1 base, with 14 bases lying between them. The CDR3 has 15 amino acids. In DNA form, the CDR3 reads TGTGCCTGGAGTACCAGTTTAAACACGAACACTGAAGCTTTCTTT. The encoded protein is CAWSTSLNTNTEAFF.

The genes are TRBV29-1 and TRBJ2-3; D is uncertain. Trimming cost V 6 bases and J 2 bases, with 12 bases left between them. Germline loops: CDR1 SQVTM, CDR2 ANQGSEA. This CDR3 is 13 amino acids long. CDR3 nucleotide sequence: TGCAGCGTCCCCGACCACCACACAGATACGCAGTATTTT. It encodes CSVPDHHTDTQYF.

This clonotype was found many times. A read error may produce the germline difference seen at one junction end. This sequence joins TRBV7-9 and TRBJ2-7, with D possibly matching TRBD2 (6 bases). Germline CDR1 SEHNR, CDR2 FQNEAQ (reference sequence). The CDR3 runs 16 residues. The DNA for the CDR3 is TGCGCCAGCAGCTCATCCATGGGGGGTGCGTTCAACGAGCAGTACTTC. This codes for CASSSSMGGAFNEQYF.

This clonotype was seen at least ten times. This chain links TRBV15 with TRBJ1-2; D might be TRBD1 (5 bases). Germline V gene data show CDR1 as LNHNV and CDR2 as YYDKDF (reference sequence). Trimming took 4 bases from V and 8 from J, leaving 14 bases between them. The CDR3 contains 13 residues. The CDR3 loop is CATSIGGTDGYTF. CDR3 sequence (DNA): TGTGCCACCAGCATCGGAGGGACGGACGGCTACACCTTC.

This clonotype was detected a few times. V usage is TRBV5-4 and J usage is TRBJ1-1; perhaps TRBD1 as D (5 bases). The germline V gene encodes CDR1 SGHNT and CDR2 YYREEE (reference sequence). V was trimmed by 4 bases and J by 1 base, leaving 14 bases between them. This CDR3 spans 15 amino acids. DNA of the CDR3: TGTGCCAGCAGCCTAATTCTGGGGGGGAACACTGAAGCTTTCTTT. As protein: CASSLILGGNTEAFF.

The chain recombines TRBV12-3 or TRBV12-4 with TRBJ2-3; the D is unclear. Trimming pared 6 bases from V and 0 bases from J, leaving 10 bases between. CDR3 length: 14 amino acids. The DNA for the CDR3 is TGTGCCAGCAGCCCCATTTCTAGCACAGATACGCAGTATTTT. This translates into CASSPISSTDTQYF.

Notes on this clonotype: A read error may explain this, as a much larger clone is one base away. The rearrangement links TRBV11-2 to TRBJ2-5; D remains unclear. From germline, CDR1 is SGHAT and CDR2 FQNNGV. With 3 bases removed from V and 2 bases from J, the gap between germline ends came to 10 bases. The CDR3 is made up of 14 amino acids. The CDR3 DNA reads as TGTGCCAGCAGCTTGATTAACAGTCAAGAGACCCAGTACTTC. Translating gives CASSLINSQETQYF.

This chain uses TRBV7-3 with TRBJ2-5; 8 bases match TRBD2. The CDR3 totals 16 residues. Germline CDR1 and CDR2: SGHTA and FQGTGA. The V gene end was trimmed by 1 base and the J gene end by 2 bases; junction bases not matched to a gene: 6. The CDR3 region is CASSLRAGGPQETQYF. CDR3 DNA: TGTGCCAGCAGCTTAAGGGCGGGGGGACCACAAGAGACCCAGTACTTC.

This clonotype was seen a single time. The genes are TRBV5-4 and TRBJ2-2; possibly TRBD1 for D (6 bases). CDR1 is SGHNT, CDR2 YYREEE, per germline (reference sequence). V was pared by 5 bases and J by 0 bases, with 14 bases between. This CDR3 is 16 amino acids long. The CDR3: CASSPGTRTNTGELFF. CDR3 nucleotide sequence: TGTGCCAGCAGTCCCGGGACACGAACGAACACCGGGGAGCTGTTTTTT. Full variable domain (rest looked up from reference TRBV5-4 and TRBJ2-2): ETGVTQSPTHLIKTRGQQVTLRCSSQSGHNTVSWYQQALGQGPQFIFQYYREEENGRGNFPPRFSGLQFPNYSSELNVNALELDDSALYLCASSPGTRTNTGELFFGEGSRLTVL.

At least ten counts were recorded for this clonotype. The rearrangement links TRBV20-1 to TRBJ2-3; 12 nucleotides align to TRBD2. V lost 2 bases, J lost 2 bases, and 8 bases stayed unmatched. The CDR3 is 17 amino acids. Per germline, CDR1 DFQATT and CDR2 SNEGSKA (reference sequence). The CDR3 region is CSARRLAGGLNTDTQYF. The CDR3 DNA follows: TGCAGTGCTAGAAGGCTAGCGGGGGGGCTAAACACAGATACGCAGTATTTT.

This clonotype appeared many times. The chain uses TRBV20-1 and TRBJ1-1; D not resolved. The CDR3 totals 14 residues. Germline assignment: CDR1 DFQATT and CDR2 SNEGSKA (reference sequence). Between the trimmed V and J ends, which lost 0 bases and 4 bases, there was a span of 12 bases. CDR3 in amino acids: CSAREGFLGTEAFF. The CDR3 bases are TGCAGTGCTAGAGAGGGGTTTCTCGGCACTGAAGCTTTCTTT.

This clonotype was recorded many times. This chain uses TRBV11-2 with TRBJ2-3; D gene uncertain. The CDR3 sequence is 12 residues long. Trimming stripped 6 bases from V and 0 bases from J, with 4 bases between. In germline, CDR1 is SGHAT, CDR2 FQNNGV. CDR3 sequence (DNA): TGTGCCAGCAGTGTTAGCACAGATACGCAGTATTTT. Protein product: CASSVSTDTQYF.

Turning to this clonotype: Being one base from a much bigger clone, this may be a read error. V and J are TRBV3-1 and TRBJ2-5; D is unresolved. V was shortened by 9 bases and J by 2 bases, with 19 bases between the two germline ends. The length of the CDR3 is 15 residues. Per the germline V gene, CDR1 is LGHDT and CDR2 is YNNKEL (reference sequence). CDR3 loop: CARSEPASRQETQYF. In nucleotides, the CDR3 is TGTGCCAGAAGCGAACCGGCCAGCCGTCAAGAGACCCAGTACTTC.

This clonotype showed up many times. The chain employs TRBV4-1 and TRBJ1-6; D perhaps matches TRBD1 (5 bases). Germline-derived CDR1 and CDR2 are MGHRA and YSYEKL. Trimming took off 0 bases at V and 0 bases at J, with 12 bases between the two ends. This CDR3 contains 18 residues. The CDR3 protein is CASSQEDAGYSYNSPLHF. The CDR3 coding sequence is TGCGCCAGCAGCCAAGAAGACGCAGGGTACTCCTATAATTCACCCCTCCACTTT.

Concerning this clonotype itself: A much larger clone lies one base from this, so it may be a read error. The V call is TRBV2, the J call TRBJ2-3; D possibly corresponds to TRBD2 (5 bases). The germline CDR1 and CDR2 sequences are SNHLY and FYNNEI. Trimming removed 3 bases at V and 5 bases at J, with 15 bases between. The length of the CDR3 is 15 residues. The DNA for the CDR3 is TGTGCCAGCAGTGAGGGGATAGGGAGCTTAGATACGCAGTATTTT. Translation: CASSEGIGSLDTQYF.